This TCR beta chain comes out of a study of T cells in localized non-small cell lung cancer. TCRdb keeps only in-frame clones here, not all; method: immunoSEQ multiplex PCR. In the table there are some 22,000 clones, 84% of which are singletons. On this clone: As yet, its antigen is unknown.

Overall study findings and caveats: The study detected a median around 50 of the top 100 tumor clones in adjacent lung. Uninvolved neighboring lung showed the greatest T cell clonality, exceeding tumor. Longer overall survival was linked to higher blood T cell density. Heterogeneity within the tumor remains possible, as just one region underwent sequencing.

This CDR3 has 13 residues. V lost 4 bases, J lost 4 bases, and 10 bases lay in between. In germline, CDR1 is SGHNT, CDR2 YENEEA. The chain combines TRBV11-3 with TRBJ2-5; tentative D call: TRBD2 (5 bases). The material sequenced was peripheral blood, taken before any cancer treatment. The receptor was isolated from a man between 40 and 75 years old with stage I lung adenocarcinoma. CDR3 loop: CASSSRTRETQYF. The CDR3 DNA reads TGTGCCAGCAGCTCCCGGACTCGAGAGACCCAGTACTTC.